These 16 T cell receptor beta chains were all obtained from the same sample, sequenced in a study of radiation and T cells in renal cell carcinoma. Produced via immunoSEQ multiplex PCR; TCRdb's table is partial and in-frame only. The repertoire holds roughly 92,000 clones, 84% seen once, with approximately 7.8% in the top ten. Described time point: blood 4 weeks post-SBRT, at nephrectomy. The treatment: 15 Gy SBRT to primary tumor, nephrectomy 4 weeks later. Sequencing was performed on blood, taken from a patient whose treatment included radiotherapy and nephrectomy. The receptor set was obtained from a man in his sixties with renal cell carcinoma.

V usage is TRBV6-6 and J usage is TRBJ2-2; D uncertain. Germline V gives CDR1 MNHNY, CDR2 SVGAGI (reference sequence). V lost 6 bases and J 2 bases, leaving 7 bases between the germline ends. The CDR3 sequence is 13 residues long. The CDR3 reads CASRLHNTGELFF. As DNA, the CDR3 is TGTGCCAGCAGACTCCATAACACCGGGGAGCTGTTTTTT.

DNA of the CDR3: TGTGCCAGCAGCTTGGTGGCCGCAACGGAGCAGTTCTTC. It yields the protein CASSLVAATEQFF. V and J are TRBV5-6 and TRBJ2-1; D not certain. From germline, CDR1 is SGHDT and CDR2 YYEEEE. With 0 bases removed from V and 10 bases from J, the gap between germline ends came to 11 bases. The CDR3 loop spans 13 amino acids.

The chain uses TRBV2 and TRBJ2-2, with D possibly being TRBD1 (6 bases). Germline CDR1 SNHLY, CDR2 FYNNEI. The CDR3 has 15 amino acids. The V gene lost 4 bases and the J gene lost 2 bases, with 11 bases spanning the gap. In DNA, the CDR3 is TGTGCCAGCAGTGTCATAGGGACAAACACCGGGGAGCTGTTTTTT. Amino acid sequence: CASSVIGTNTGELFF.

The chain carries TRBV19 and TRBJ1-5; 10 bases agree with TRBD1. Germline assignment: CDR1 LNHDA and CDR2 SQIVND (reference sequence). V lost 5 bases and J lost 0; bases outside the gene matches: 10. This CDR3 spans 18 amino acids. CDR3 residues: CASSPRTGGVNSNQPQHF. CDR3 nucleotide sequence: TGTGCCAGTAGTCCCCGGACAGGGGGGGTTAATAGCAATCAGCCCCAGCATTTT. Full variable domain (outside the CDR3, taken from reference TRBV19 and TRBJ1-5): DGGITQSPKYLFRKEGQNVTLSCEQNLNHDAMYWYRQDPGQGLRLIYYSQIVNDFQKGDIAEGYSVSREKKESFPLTVTSAQKNPTAFYLCASSPRTGGVNSNQPQHFGDGTRLSIL.

A remark on this clone: The same CDR3 can be traced to other DNA sequences in this sample. The chain combines TRBV4-3 with TRBJ2-7; D is unclear. This CDR3 has 13 residues. Germline-derived CDR1 and CDR2 are LGHNA and YSLEER. Trimming removed 3 bases from V and 4 bases from J, with 10 bases in between. CDR3 in DNA: TGCGCCAGCAGCCAGGCCCTAAGATACGAGCAGTACTTC. It codes for CASSQALRYEQYF.

The V gene is TRBV6-1, the J gene TRBJ1-6; D not certain. V dropped 3 bases and J dropped 1 base, with 7 bases sitting between them. CDR3 length: 15 residues. Per the germline V gene, CDR1 is MNHNS and CDR2 is SASEGT. Written as DNA, the CDR3 is TGTGCCAGCAGTGACCGGGAATCCTATAATTCACCCCTCCACTTT. Amino acids: CASSDRESYNSPLHF.

This clone was seen once. This chain connects TRBV7-8 to TRBJ1-1, with 8 nucleotides matching TRBD1. The V and J ends lost 2 bases and 10 bases, in that order; junction bases with no gene match: 12. CDR3 length: 15 residues. Per the germline V gene, CDR1 is SGHVS and CDR2 is FQNEAQ. CDR3 loop: CASSLHRTGTVRAFF. The CDR3 bases are TGTGCCAGCAGCTTACATCGGACAGGGACCGTCCGAGCTTTCTTT. The variable domain in full, with the rest retrieved from reference TRBV7-8 and TRBJ1-1, is GAGVSQSPRYKVAKRGQDVALRCDPISGHVSLFWYQQALGQGPEFLTYFQNEAQLDKSGLPSDRFFAERPEGSVSTLKIQRTQQEDSAVYLCASSLHRTGTVRAFFGQGTRLTVV.

The chain couples TRBV6-6 to TRBJ2-1; D not resolved. This CDR3 contains 12 residues. The germline V gene has CDR1 MNHNY and CDR2 SVGAGI (reference sequence). V lost 5 bases and J lost 7, with 9 bases in between. This chain's CDR3 is CASSRLSNEQFF. The CDR3 coding sequence is TGTGCCAGCAGTCGACTTTCTAATGAGCAGTTCTTC.

This clone was observed once. This chain joins TRBV19 and TRBJ2-5, with D unresolved. V lost 5 bases and J 4 bases, leaving 11 bases between the germline ends. Germline loops: CDR1 LNHDA, CDR2 SQIVND (reference sequence). This CDR3 is built from 13 residues. CDR3 residues: CASSFDIRETQYF. CDR3 DNA: TGTGCCAGTAGTTTTGACATTAGAGAGACCCAGTACTTC.

This chain connects TRBV27 to TRBJ1-1; maybe TRBD1 (5 bases). Germline loops: CDR1 MNHEY, CDR2 SMNVEV (reference sequence). V lost 5 bases and J 4 bases, leaving 14 bases between the germline ends. This CDR3 comprises 14 residues. CDR3 sequence reads: CASSTGTRVTEAFF. The CDR3 DNA follows: TGTGCCAGCAGTACGGGGACGAGGGTCACTGAAGCTTTCTTT.

The chain carries TRBV5-6 and TRBJ1-4; TRBD1 agrees at 9 bases. Trimming took 2 bases from V and 7 from J; bases not matched to a gene: 9. The CDR3 runs 16 residues. The germline CDR1 and CDR2 sequences are SGHDT and YYEEEE. Here the CDR3 DNA reads TGTGCCAGCAGCTTCTTATCGGACAGGGGAAGTGAAAAACTGTTTTTT. Translated: CASSFLSDRGSEKLFF.

The chain employs TRBV4-1 and TRBJ2-1, with D perhaps matching TRBD1 (6 bases). The CDR3 has 18 residues. CDR1 and CDR2 (germline): MGHRA, YSYEKL. The V gene lost 0 bases and the J gene lost 2 bases, with 17 bases spanning the gap. CDR3 sequence: CASSQDPAGAAPYNEQFF. CDR3 nucleotide sequence: TGCGCCAGCAGCCAAGACCCAGCAGGGGCCGCTCCCTACAATGAGCAGTTCTTC.

V usage is TRBV5-6 and J usage is TRBJ1-1; 7 bases are shared with TRBD1. The CDR3 is 14 residues long. CDR1 is SGHDT, CDR2 YYEEEE, per germline. V dropped 4 bases and J dropped 5; count of bases not matched to a gene: 8. As DNA, the CDR3 is TGTGCCAGCAGCGCGTTCCCGGGACAGACTGAAGCTTTCTTT. Amino acids: CASSAFPGQTEAFF. Together with reference TRBV5-6 and TRBJ1-1, the CDR3 gives the full variable domain: DAGVTQSPTHLIKTRGQQVTLRCSPKSGHDTVSWYQQALGQGPQFIFQYYEEEERQRGNFPDRFSGHQFPNYSSELNVNALLLGDSALYLCASSAFPGQTEAFFGQGTRLTVV.

The table lists this clone with a few counts. The rearrangement joins TRBV7-2 to TRBJ2-1, with D perhaps TRBD2 (7 bases). This CDR3 contains 14 residues. Germline V gives CDR1 SGHTA, CDR2 FQGNSA. Between the trimmed V and J ends, which lost 8 bases and 8 bases, there was a span of 19 bases. CDR3 sequence reads: CASRLGGAYDEQFF. The DNA for the CDR3 is TGTGCCAGCCGTTTGGGGGGGGCATATGATGAGCAGTTCTTC.

The chain uses TRBV5-1 and TRBJ2-5, with TRBD2 matching 7 bases. There are 14 residues in the CDR3. Germline V lookup: CDR1 SGHRS, CDR2 YFSETQ. The trim removed 4 bases at V and 2 bases at J, leaving 5 bases unmatched. CDR3 amino acids: CASSPSGLQETQYF. The CDR3 bases are TGCGCCAGCAGCCCTAGCGGACTACAAGAGACCCAGTACTTC. The full variable domain, rest sourced from reference TRBV5-1 and TRBJ2-5, is KAGVTQTPRYLIKTRGQQVTLSCSPISGHRSVSWYQQTPGQGLQFLFEYFSETQRNKGNFPGRFSGRQFSNSRSEMNVSTLELGDSALYLCASSPSGLQETQYFGPGTRLLVL.

This chain links TRBV27 with TRBJ1-2, with a weak D call TRBD1 (6 bases). CDR1 and CDR2 (germline): MNHEY, SMNVEV (reference sequence). This CDR3 has 14 amino acids. V was trimmed by 5 bases and J by 8 bases, leaving 18 bases between them. CDR3 region: CASSVTGRTWGYTF. CDR3 sequence (DNA): TGTGCCAGCAGTGTAACAGGGAGGACGTGGGGCTACACCTTC.